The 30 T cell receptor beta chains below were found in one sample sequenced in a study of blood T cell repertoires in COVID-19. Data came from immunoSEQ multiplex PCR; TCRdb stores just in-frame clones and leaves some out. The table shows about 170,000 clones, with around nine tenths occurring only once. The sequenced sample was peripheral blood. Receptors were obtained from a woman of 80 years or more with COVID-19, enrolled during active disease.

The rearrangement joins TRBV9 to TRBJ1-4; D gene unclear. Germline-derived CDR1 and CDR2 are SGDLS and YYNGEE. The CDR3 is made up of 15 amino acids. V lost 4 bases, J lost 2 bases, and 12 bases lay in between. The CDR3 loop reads CASSIAGRTNEKLFF. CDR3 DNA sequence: TGTGCCAGCAGCATTGCGGGGAGGACTAATGAAAAACTGTTTTTT.

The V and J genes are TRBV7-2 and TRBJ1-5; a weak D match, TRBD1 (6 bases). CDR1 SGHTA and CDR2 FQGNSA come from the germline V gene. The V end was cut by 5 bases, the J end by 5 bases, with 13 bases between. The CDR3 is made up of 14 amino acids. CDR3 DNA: TGTGCCAGCAGCCCTAGGGGGAGCTATCAGCCCCAGCATTTT. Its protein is CASSPRGSYQPQHF. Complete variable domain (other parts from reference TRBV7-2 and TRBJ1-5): GAGVSQSPSNKVTEKGKDVELRCDPISGHTALYWYRQSLGQGLEFLIYFQGNSAPDKSGLPSDRFSAERTGGSVSTLTIQRTQQEDSAVYLCASSPRGSYQPQHFGDGTRLSIL.

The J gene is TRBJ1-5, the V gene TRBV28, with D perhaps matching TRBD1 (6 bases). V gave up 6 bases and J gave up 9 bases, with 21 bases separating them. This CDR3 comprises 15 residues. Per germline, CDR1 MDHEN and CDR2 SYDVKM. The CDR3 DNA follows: TGTGCCAGCAGGGCCGGGACATTCTCATACCGGCCCCAGCATTTT. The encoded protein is CASRAGTFSYRPQHF.

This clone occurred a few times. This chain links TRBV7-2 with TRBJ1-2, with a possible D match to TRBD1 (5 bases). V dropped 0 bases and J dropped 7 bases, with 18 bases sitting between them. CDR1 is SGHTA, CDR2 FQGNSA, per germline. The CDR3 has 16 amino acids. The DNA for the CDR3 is TGTGCCAGCAGCTTAGCCCCAGGGATGGCGATGTCTGGCTACACCTTC. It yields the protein CASSLAPGMAMSGYTF.

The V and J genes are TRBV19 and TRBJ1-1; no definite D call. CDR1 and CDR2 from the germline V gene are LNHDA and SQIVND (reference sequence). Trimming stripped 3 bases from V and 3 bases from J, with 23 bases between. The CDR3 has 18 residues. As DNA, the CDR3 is TGTGCCAGTAGTATTATGGGGAGTACGGTGGGATGGGACACTGAAGCTTTCTTT. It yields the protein CASSIMGSTVGWDTEAFF.

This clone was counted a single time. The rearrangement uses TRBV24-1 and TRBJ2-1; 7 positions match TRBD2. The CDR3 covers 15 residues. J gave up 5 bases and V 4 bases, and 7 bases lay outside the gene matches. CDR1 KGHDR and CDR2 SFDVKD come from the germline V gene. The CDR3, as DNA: TGTGCCACCAGTGACTTCGGGACTATGAACAATGAGCAGTTCTTC. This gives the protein CATSDFGTMNNEQFF.

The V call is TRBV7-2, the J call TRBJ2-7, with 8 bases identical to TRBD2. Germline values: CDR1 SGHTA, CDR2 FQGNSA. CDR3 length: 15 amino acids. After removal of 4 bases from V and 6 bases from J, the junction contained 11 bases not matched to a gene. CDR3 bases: TGTGCCAGCAGCTCCACTAGCGGATGGGGGTCCGAGCAGTACTTC. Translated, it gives CASSSTSGWGSEQYF.

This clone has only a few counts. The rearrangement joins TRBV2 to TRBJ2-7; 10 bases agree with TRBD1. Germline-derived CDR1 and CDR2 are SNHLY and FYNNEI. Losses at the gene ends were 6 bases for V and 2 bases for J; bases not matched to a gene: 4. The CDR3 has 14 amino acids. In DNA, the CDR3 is TGTGCCAGCAGAACCGGGACAGGGGCCTACGAGCAGTACTTC. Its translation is CASRTGTGAYEQYF.

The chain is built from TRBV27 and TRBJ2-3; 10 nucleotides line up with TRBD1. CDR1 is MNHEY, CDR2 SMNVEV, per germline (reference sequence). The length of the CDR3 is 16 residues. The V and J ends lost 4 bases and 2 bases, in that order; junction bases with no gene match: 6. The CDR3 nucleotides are TGTGCCAGCAGTTCAGCCGGGACAGGGGACACAGATACGCAGTATTTT. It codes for CASSSAGTGDTDTQYF.

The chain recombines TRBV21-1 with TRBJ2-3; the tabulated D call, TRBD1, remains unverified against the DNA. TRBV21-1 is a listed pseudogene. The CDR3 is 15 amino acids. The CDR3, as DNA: TGTGCCAGCAGCAAAGAACAGCCAACTACAGATACGCAGTATTTT. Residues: CASSKEQPTTDTQYF.

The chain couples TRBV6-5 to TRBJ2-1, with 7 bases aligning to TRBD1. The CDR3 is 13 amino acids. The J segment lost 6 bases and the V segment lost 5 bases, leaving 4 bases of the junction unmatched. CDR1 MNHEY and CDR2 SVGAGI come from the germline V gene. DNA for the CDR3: TGTGCCAGCAGTATACCAGGGGGCAATGAGCAGTTCTTC. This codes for CASSIPGGNEQFF.

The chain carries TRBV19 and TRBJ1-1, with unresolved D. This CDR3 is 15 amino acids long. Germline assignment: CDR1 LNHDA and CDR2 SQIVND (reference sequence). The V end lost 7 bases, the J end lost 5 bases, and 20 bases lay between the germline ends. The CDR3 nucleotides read TGTGCCAGTATCCCTCGAGTGGATAGGAGAACTGAAGCTTTCTTT. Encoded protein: CASIPRVDRRTEAFF. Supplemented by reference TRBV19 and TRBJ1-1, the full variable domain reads DGGITQSPKYLFRKEGQNVTLSCEQNLNHDAMYWYRQDPGQGLRLIYYSQIVNDFQKGDIAEGYSVSREKKESFPLTVTSAQKNPTAFYLCASIPRVDRRTEAFFGQGTRLTVV.

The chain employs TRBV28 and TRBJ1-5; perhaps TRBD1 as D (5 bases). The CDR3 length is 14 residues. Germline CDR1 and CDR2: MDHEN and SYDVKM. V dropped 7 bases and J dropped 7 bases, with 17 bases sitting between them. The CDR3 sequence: CASKESQVGQPQHF. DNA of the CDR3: TGTGCCAGCAAGGAGTCACAGGTTGGCCAGCCCCAGCATTTT.

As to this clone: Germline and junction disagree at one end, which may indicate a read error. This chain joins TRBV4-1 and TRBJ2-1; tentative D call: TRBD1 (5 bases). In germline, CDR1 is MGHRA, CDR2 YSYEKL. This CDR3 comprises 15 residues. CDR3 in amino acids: CASGHGGLTLSGLVF. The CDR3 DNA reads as TGCGCCAGCGGACATGGTGGCCTAACCCTCTCCGGTCTGGTCTTC.

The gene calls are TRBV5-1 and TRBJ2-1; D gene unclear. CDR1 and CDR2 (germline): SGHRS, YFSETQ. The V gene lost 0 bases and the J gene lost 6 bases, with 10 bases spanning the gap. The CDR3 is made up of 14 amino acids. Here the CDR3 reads CASSLGWSGNEQFF. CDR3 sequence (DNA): TGCGCCAGCAGCTTGGGCTGGTCCGGCAATGAGCAGTTCTTC.

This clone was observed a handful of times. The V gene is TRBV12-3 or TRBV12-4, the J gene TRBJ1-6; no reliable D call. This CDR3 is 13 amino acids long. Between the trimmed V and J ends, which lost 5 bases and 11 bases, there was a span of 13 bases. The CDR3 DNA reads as TGTGCCAGCAGTGAGGTCCCTACCCCACCCCTCCACTTT. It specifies CASSEVPTPPLHF.

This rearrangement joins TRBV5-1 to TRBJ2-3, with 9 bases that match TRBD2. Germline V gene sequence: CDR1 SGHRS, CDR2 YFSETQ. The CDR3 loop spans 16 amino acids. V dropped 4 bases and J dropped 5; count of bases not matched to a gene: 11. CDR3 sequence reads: CASSKIAGVMQDTQYF. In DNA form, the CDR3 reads TGCGCCAGCAGCAAAATAGCGGGAGTGATGCAAGATACGCAGTATTTT.

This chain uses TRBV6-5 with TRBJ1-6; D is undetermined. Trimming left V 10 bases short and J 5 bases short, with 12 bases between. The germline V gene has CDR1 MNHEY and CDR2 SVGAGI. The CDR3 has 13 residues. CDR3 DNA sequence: TGTGCCATAGGAGGGCGGGATAATTCACCCCTCCACTTT. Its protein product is CAIGGRDNSPLHF.

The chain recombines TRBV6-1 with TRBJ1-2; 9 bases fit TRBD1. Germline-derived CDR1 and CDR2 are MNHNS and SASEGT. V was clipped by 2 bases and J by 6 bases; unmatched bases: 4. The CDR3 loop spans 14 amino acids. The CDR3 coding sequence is TGTGCCAGCAGTGAAAGGGGACAGGGAGATGGCTACACCTTC. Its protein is CASSERGQGDGYTF.

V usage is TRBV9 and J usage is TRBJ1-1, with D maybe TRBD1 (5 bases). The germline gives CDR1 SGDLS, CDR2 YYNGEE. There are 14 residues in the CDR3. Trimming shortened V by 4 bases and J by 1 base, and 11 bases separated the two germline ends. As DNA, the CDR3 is TGTGCCAGCAGCTTTGGGGGGAAGAACACTGAAGCTTTCTTT. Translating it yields CASSFGGKNTEAFF.

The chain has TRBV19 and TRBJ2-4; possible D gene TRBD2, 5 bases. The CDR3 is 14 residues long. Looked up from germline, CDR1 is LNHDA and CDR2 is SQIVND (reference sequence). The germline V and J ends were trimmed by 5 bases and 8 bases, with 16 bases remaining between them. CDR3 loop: CASSPRTAGDIQYF. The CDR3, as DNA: TGTGCCAGTAGTCCTCGGACGGCCGGGGACATTCAGTACTTC.

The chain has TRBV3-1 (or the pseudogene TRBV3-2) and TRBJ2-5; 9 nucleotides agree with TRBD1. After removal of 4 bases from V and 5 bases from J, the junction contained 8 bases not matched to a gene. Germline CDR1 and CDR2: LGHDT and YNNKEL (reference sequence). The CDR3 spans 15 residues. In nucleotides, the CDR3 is TGTGCCAGCAGCCTTACCGGGACAGGGACGGAGACCCAGTACTTC. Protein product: CASSLTGTGTETQYF.

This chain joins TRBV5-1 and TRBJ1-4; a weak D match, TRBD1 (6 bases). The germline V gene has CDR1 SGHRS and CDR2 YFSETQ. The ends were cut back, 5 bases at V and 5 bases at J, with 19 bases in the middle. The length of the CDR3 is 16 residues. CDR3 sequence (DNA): TGCGCCAGCAGGTACGGTTTGACAGGACTCAATGAAAAACTGTTTTTT. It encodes CASRYGLTGLNEKLFF.

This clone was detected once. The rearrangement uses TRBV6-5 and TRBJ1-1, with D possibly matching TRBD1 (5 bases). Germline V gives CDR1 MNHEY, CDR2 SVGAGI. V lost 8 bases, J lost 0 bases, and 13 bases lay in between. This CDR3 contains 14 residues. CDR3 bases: TGTGCCAGCCGAAAGACAGTGTTGAACACTGAAGCTTTCTTT. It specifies CASRKTVLNTEAFF.

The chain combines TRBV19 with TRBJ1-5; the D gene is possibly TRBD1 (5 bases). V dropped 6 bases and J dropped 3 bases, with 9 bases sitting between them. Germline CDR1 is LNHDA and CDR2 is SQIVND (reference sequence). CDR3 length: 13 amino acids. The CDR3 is CASSWGINQPQHF. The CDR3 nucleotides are TGTGCCAGTAGCTGGGGCATCAATCAGCCCCAGCATTTT.

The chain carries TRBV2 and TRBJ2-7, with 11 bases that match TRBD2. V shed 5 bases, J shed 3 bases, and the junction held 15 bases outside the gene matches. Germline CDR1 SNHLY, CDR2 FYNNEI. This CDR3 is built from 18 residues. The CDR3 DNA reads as TGTGCCAGCAGTCAAAAGATCCAACTAGCGGGGGAATACTACGAGCAGTACTTC. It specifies CASSQKIQLAGEYYEQYF.

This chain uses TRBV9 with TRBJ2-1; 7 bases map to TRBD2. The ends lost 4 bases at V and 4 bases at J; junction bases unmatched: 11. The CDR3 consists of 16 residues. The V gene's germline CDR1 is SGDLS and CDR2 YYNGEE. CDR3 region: CASSPLGGDLYNEQFF. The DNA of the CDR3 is TGTGCCAGCAGCCCCCTTGGGGGGGACCTTTACAATGAGCAGTTCTTC.

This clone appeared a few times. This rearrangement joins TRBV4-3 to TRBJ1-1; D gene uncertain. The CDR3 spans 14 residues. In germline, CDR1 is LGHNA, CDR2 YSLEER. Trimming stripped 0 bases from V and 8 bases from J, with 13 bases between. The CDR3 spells CASSQDRSPGEAFF. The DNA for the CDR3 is TGCGCCAGCAGCCAAGATAGGAGTCCTGGCGAAGCTTTCTTT.

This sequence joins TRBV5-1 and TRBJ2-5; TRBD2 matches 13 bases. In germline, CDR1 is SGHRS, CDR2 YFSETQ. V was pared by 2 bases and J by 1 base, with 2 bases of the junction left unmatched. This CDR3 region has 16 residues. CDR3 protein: CASSLLAGGAQETQYF. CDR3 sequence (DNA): TGCGCCAGCAGCTTACTAGCGGGAGGGGCCCAAGAGACCCAGTACTTC.

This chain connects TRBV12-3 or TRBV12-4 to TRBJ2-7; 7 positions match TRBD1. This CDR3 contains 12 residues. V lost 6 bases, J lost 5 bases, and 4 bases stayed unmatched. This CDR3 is CASRGGTHEQYF. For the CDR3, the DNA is TGTGCCAGCAGAGGGGGCACCCACGAGCAGTACTTC.